The 2 T cell receptor beta chains below all came from one sample that was sequenced in a study of blood T cell repertoires in COVID-19. The assay was immunoSEQ multiplex PCR, and TCRdb's table has in-frame clones only and misses some. The sample holds about 250,000 clones, around nine tenths seen once. Sequencing was carried out using peripheral blood. The source is a man at least 80 years old with acute or convalescent COVID-19.

The chain employs TRBV5-4 and TRBJ1-1; TRBD1 is a possible D gene (5 bases). This CDR3 is built from 15 residues. Per germline, CDR1 SGHNT and CDR2 YYREEE (reference sequence). V was cut by 0 bases and J by 4 bases, with 13 bases left in between. The DNA of the CDR3 is TGTGCCAGCAGCTTGGAAGGGGCGCGGGGCACTGAAGCTTTCTTT. It yields the protein CASSLEGARGTEAFF.

This rearrangement joins TRBV7-2 to TRBJ2-7; 8 nucleotides line up with TRBD2. The CDR3 is 16 residues long. The ends lost 0 bases at V and 4 bases at J; junction bases unmatched: 8. Looked up from germline, CDR1 is SGHTA and CDR2 is FQGNSA. The CDR3 here is CASSLASGGPRYEQYF. The CDR3 DNA reads TGTGCCAGCAGCTTAGCGTCGGGAGGGCCAAGATACGAGCAGTACTTC.